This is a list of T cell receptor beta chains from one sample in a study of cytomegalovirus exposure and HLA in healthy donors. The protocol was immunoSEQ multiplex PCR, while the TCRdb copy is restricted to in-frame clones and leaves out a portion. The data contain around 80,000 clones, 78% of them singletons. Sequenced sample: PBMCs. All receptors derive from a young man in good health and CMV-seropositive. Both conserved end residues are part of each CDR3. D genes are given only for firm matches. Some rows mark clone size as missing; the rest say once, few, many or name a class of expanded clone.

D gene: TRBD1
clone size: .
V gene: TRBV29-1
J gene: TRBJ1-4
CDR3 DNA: TGCAGCGCCAGGGACAGGGGACGGGAAAAACTGTTTTTT
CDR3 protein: CSARDRGREKLFF

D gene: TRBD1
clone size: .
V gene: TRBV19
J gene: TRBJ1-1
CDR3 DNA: TGTGCCAGTAGTATCGACAGGGCCACTGAAGCTTTCTTT
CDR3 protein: CASSIDRATEAFF

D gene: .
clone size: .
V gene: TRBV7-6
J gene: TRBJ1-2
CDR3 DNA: TGTGCCAGCAGCTTAGGGACTCCTAACTATGGCTACACCTTC
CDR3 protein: CASSLGTPNYGYTF

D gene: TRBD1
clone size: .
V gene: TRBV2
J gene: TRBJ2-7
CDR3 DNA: TGTGCCAGCAGAGGACAGGGGTACGAGCAGTACTTC
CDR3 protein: CASRGQGYEQYF

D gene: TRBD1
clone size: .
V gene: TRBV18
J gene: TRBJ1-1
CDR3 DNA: TGTGCCAGCTCCCTAGGACAGGGGGGGACTGAAGCTTTCTTT
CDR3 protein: CASSLGQGGTEAFF

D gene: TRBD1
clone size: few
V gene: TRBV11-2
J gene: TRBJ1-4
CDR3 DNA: TGTGCCAGCACCCGAGGACAGGGGAAGAATGAAAAACTGTTTTTT
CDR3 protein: CASTRGQGKNEKLFF

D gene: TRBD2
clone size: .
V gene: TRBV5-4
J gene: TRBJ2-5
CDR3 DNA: TGTGCCAGCAGCAGCACTAGCGGAGGGGCGGGGGAGACCCAGTACTTC
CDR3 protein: CASSSTSGGAGETQYF

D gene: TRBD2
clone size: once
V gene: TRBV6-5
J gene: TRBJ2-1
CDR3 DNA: TGTGCCAGCAGTTATTGGGGGGGCTCCTACAATGAGCAGTTCTTC
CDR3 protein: CASSYWGGSYNEQFF

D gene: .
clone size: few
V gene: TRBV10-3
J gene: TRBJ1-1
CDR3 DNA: TGTGCCAGCCGACAGGACCAAGTGAACACTGAAGCTTTCTTT
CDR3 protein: CASRQDQVNTEAFF

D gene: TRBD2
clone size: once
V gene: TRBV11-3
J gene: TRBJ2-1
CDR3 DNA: TGTGCCAGCAGCCCCGGTGCTAGCGGTTACAATGAGCAGTTCTTC
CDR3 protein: CASSPGASGYNEQFF

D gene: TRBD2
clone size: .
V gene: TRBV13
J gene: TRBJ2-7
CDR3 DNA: TGTGCCAGCAGCTTAAACGGGAGGGGCTCCTACGAGCAGTACTTC
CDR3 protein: CASSLNGRGSYEQYF

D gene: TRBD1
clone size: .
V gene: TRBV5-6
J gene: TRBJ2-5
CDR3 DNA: TGTGCCAGCAGCTCTATTTCCGGGACAGGGCTACAAGAGACCCAGTACTTC
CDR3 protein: CASSSISGTGLQETQYF

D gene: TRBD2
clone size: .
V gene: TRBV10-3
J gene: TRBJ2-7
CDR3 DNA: TGTGCCATCAGTGAGGGACTAGGTCGGTCCTACGAGCAGTACTTC
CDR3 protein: CAISEGLGRSYEQYF

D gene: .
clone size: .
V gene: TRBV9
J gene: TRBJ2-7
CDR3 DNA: TGTGCCAGCAGCGGCTTACAGGGTTCCTACGAGCAGTACTTC
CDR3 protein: CASSGLQGSYEQYF